The 6 T cell receptor beta chains below come from one sample, sequenced in a study of control samples from healthy donors and cancer patients. Assay: immunoSEQ multiplex PCR; the TCRdb copy retains only in-frame clones and omits some. The sample consists of 190,000 or so clones, about 93% of them appearing once. The sample was blood. Every receptor here comes from a young man in good health.

The chain joins TRBV6-1 to TRBJ1-6, with D perhaps matching TRBD1 (5 bases). V dropped 3 bases and J dropped 7 bases, with 10 bases sitting between them. This CDR3 has 14 amino acids. Germline CDR1 MNHNS, CDR2 SASEGT. The CDR3 DNA reads TGTGCCAGCAGTGACGCGCAGGGCAATTCACCCCTCCACTTT. Its translation: CASSDAQGNSPLHF.

The chain recombines TRBV27 with TRBJ2-7, with D unclear. Trimming left V 5 bases short and J 2 bases short, with 10 bases between. The CDR3 is 13 residues long. Germline lookup yields CDR1 MNHEY and CDR2 SMNVEV (reference sequence). CDR3 nucleotide sequence: TGTGCCAGCAGTAGACTGGAAACCTACGAGCAGTACTTC. Its translation: CASSRLETYEQYF.

The rearrangement joins TRBV19 to TRBJ2-5; 8 bases map to TRBD2. The CDR3 contains 17 residues. CDR1 and CDR2 (germline): LNHDA, SQIVND (reference sequence). With V trimmed by 5 bases and J by 4 bases, 15 bases remained unmatched. The CDR3 here is CASSLRGSGGYRETQYF. The CDR3 nucleotides read TGTGCCAGTAGTCTTCGTGGGAGCGGGGGCTACCGAGAGACCCAGTACTTC.

V usage is TRBV6-5 and J usage is TRBJ2-2; D is unclear. CDR3 length equals 11 residues. Germline V CDR1 and CDR2: MNHEY, SVGAGI. The V and J ends lost 5 bases and 13 bases respectively, with 11 bases between them. This CDR3 reads CASSLPLGLFF. The CDR3 nucleotides read TGTGCCAGCAGTCTCCCTCTGGGGCTGTTTTTT.

V is TRBV10-3 and J is TRBJ1-5; D remains ambiguous. This CDR3 is built from 14 residues. CDR1 is ENHRY and CDR2 is SYGVKD in the germline V gene. V shed 0 bases and J shed 9 bases, with 12 bases lying between them. CDR3: CAISESNPGGPQHF. CDR3 nucleotides: TGTGCCATCAGTGAGTCTAATCCGGGCGGGCCCCAGCATTTT.

V is TRBV7-6 and J is TRBJ2-1, with 7 bases aligning to TRBD1. The trim removed 1 base at V and 7 bases at J, leaving 10 bases unmatched. The CDR3 is made up of 16 amino acids. Germline V gene sequence: CDR1 SGHVS, CDR2 FNYEAQ. CDR3 coding DNA: TGTGCCAGCAGCTTAGGGCGGGCAGGGGGTAATAATGAGCAGTTCTTC. It translates to CASSLGRAGGNNEQFF.